A selection of T cell receptor beta chains follows, all from one sample in a study of blood T cell repertoires in COVID-19. This table comes from immunoSEQ multiplex PCR, and its TCRdb copy is limited to in-frame clones, with some not included. The profile shows 45,000 or so clones, approximately 90% of them singletons. The sample comprised peripheral blood. These receptors were obtained from a woman of 80 years or more in a cohort sampled during active or convalescent COVID-19. The CDR3 runs from the conserved cysteine through the conserved F or W. A D gene is named only where the DNA matches it firmly. Clone size is stated in some rows and not others, as once, few, many or a class when expanded.

15,TRBD2,TRBJ2-3,.,TRBV7-6,TGTGCCAGCAGCACAGCGGGGTCCCTCGGAAATACGCAGTATTTT,CASSTAGSLGNTQYF
15,TRBD2,TRBJ2-1,.,TRBV19,TGTGCCAGTAGTGTGGGGAGGGGTAGTAACAATGAGCAGTTCTTC,CASSVGRGSNNEQFF
19,TRBD1,TRBJ1-2,once,TRBV18,TGTGCCAGCTCACCACTCTCCGGGACAGGGTCCCCAACTAACTATGGCTACACCTTC,CASSPLSGTGSPTNYGYTF
13,TRBD1,TRBJ2-5,.,TRBV12-3/TRBV12-4,TGTGCCAGCAGTTTTGGACAGGAGGAGACCCAGTACTTC,CASSFGQEETQYF
16,TRBD2,TRBJ2-1,.,TRBV18,TGTGCCAGCTCTCCCCAAGCGGGGGGCTCCTACAATGAGCAGTTCTTC,CASSPQAGGSYNEQFF
15,.,TRBJ2-2,.,TRBV4-3,TGCGCCAGCAGCCAATCCCTGACAGACACCGGGGAGCTGTTTTTT,CASSQSLTDTGELFF
14,TRBD1,TRBJ2-7,.,TRBV6-2/TRBV6-3,TGTGCCAGCAGTTACGTGGGACAGCGATACGAGCAGTACTTC,CASSYVGQRYEQYF
15,.,TRBJ1-3,.,TRBV5-8,TGTGCCAGCAGCTTGCGAGGTGGCTCTGGAAACACCATATATTTT,CASSLRGGSGNTIYF
15,TRBD1,TRBJ2-2,.,TRBV29-1,TGCAGCGCCAAAGAACCGGGACAGGGTACCGGGGAGCTGTTTTTT,CSAKEPGQGTGELFF
18,.,TRBJ1-6,.,TRBV25-1,TGTGCCAGCAGTCCAACCTCACAGGGTAACCCCTATAATTCACCCCTCCACTTT,CASSPTSQGNPYNSPLHF
14,TRBD1,TRBJ1-3,.,TRBV9,TGTGCCAGCAGCGCCTACAGGGGCTCAAACACCATATATTTT,CASSAYRGSNTIYF
14,TRBD1,TRBJ1-1,.,TRBV19,TGTGCCAGTAGCGACCAGGGGGGTGGAACTGAAGCTTTCTTT,CASSDQGGGTEAFF
14,.,TRBJ1-1,.,TRBV28,TGTGCCAGCAGCCCCGGGACACTGAACACTGAAGCTTTCTTT,CASSPGTLNTEAFF
13,.,TRBJ2-3,.,TRBV9,TGTGCCAGCAGCGTACAGGGCACAGATACGCAGTATTTT,CASSVQGTDTQYF
13,.,TRBJ1-1,.,TRBV6-6,TGTGCCAGCAGTCCACAGGGGAACACTGAAGCTTTCTTT,CASSPQGNTEAFF
16,TRBD2,TRBJ2-5,once,TRBV6-2/TRBV6-3,TGTGCCAGCAGTTACCGCCTAGCGGGGCCCGAAGAGACCCAGTACTTC,CASSYRLAGPEETQYF
14,.,TRBJ2-3,few,TRBV5-5,TGTGCCAGCAGCTTGGTTCGAGGGGGAGATACGCAGTATTTT,CASSLVRGGDTQYF
16,.,TRBJ1-3,once,TRBV5-5,TGTGCCAGCAGCTTGGACGCAGGGGCGAATGGAAACACCATATATTTT,CASSLDAGANGNTIYF